This entry features one T cell receptor (beta chain) sequence. Its matching antigen is unknown. The data were obtained in a study of OX40 agonist ivuxolimab in advanced cancers. Sequencing used immunoSEQ multiplex PCR; TCRdb keeps in-frame clones, though not all of them. The repertoire holds some 100,000 clones, with approximately 90% as singletons. Germline CDR1 SNHLY, CDR2 FYNNEI. The CDR3 has 12 amino acids. V dropped 4 bases and J dropped 6 bases, with 10 bases sitting between them. General study findings and limits: Among the lowest levels of clonal expansion were found in partial responders at 0.1-3.0 mg/kg.

The sequencing used CD4+ or CD8+ T cells sorted from blood, collected in a trial of the OX40 agonist ivuxolimab. The sequence came from an adult with an advanced solid tumor such as melanoma, head and neck, liver or kidney cancer. The J gene is TRBJ2-7, the V gene TRBV2, with D perhaps matching TRBD1 (6 bases). In DNA, the CDR3 is TGTGCCAGCAGTGCTACAGGGACCGAGCAGTACTTC. It encodes CASSATGTEQYF.